The 17 T cell receptor beta chains below come from one sample, sequenced in a study of cytomegalovirus exposure and HLA in healthy donors. PCR amplification relied on 60 Vbeta primers (plus 13 Jbeta primers). The method was immunoSEQ multiplex PCR; TCRdb's version includes in-frame clones alone and lacks a portion of them. The sample lists roughly 180,000 clones, roughly a tenth seen once, with about 1.2% in the top ten. What was sequenced was PBMCs. The receptor source for this set is a woman aged 25 to 39 in good health and CMV-seropositive.

This sequence joins TRBV5-1 and TRBJ2-5; TRBD2 might be the D (6 bases). The CDR3 extends over 14 amino acids. Trimming left V 5 bases short and J 0 bases short, with 11 bases between. The germline V gene has CDR1 SGHRS and CDR2 YFSETQ. The DNA for the CDR3 is TGCGCCAGCAGTTTCGGGGGTAACCAAGAGACCCAGTACTTC. Encoded protein: CASSFGGNQETQYF.

This chain uses TRBV7-7 with TRBJ2-3; D may be TRBD2 (5 bases). The CDR3 has 18 amino acids. V was clipped by 0 bases and J by 6 bases, with 22 bases between them. The germline V gene has CDR1 SSHAT and CDR2 FNYEAQ (reference sequence). CDR3 in amino acids: CASSLALGSSSLMDTQYF. As DNA, the CDR3 is TGTGCCAGCAGCTTAGCGTTGGGGAGTTCCTCGCTTATGGATACGCAGTATTTT.

This clone has just a few counts. The genes are TRBV5-4 and TRBJ2-1, with TRBD2 matching 9 bases. The germline V gene encodes CDR1 SGHNT and CDR2 YYREEE (reference sequence). The CDR3 consists of 15 residues. V was clipped by 1 base and J by 7 bases; unmatched bases: 6. The CDR3, as DNA: TGTGCCAGCAGCTTGCCGCGGGAGGGTGGGAATGAGCAGTTCTTC. This codes for CASSLPREGGNEQFF.

The genes are TRBV9 and TRBJ2-7; TRBD2 aligns across 10 bases. Germline CDR1 and CDR2: SGDLS and YYNGEE. CDR3 length equals 15 residues. After removal of 2 bases from V and 3 bases from J, the junction contained 5 bases not matched to a gene. CDR3 DNA: TGTGCCAGCAGCGTCGGGACTAGCGTCTTCTACGAGCAGTACTTC. Its translation is CASSVGTSVFYEQYF.

This clone appeared a few times. The rearrangement links TRBV7-9 to TRBJ2-1; D is possibly TRBD2 (5 bases). The V end lost 2 bases, the J end lost 5 bases, and 10 bases lay between the germline ends. Germline CDR1 and CDR2: SEHNR and FQNEAQ (reference sequence). CDR3 length: 14 amino acids. The CDR3 spells CASSLTNGDNEQFF. The DNA of the CDR3 is TGTGCCAGCAGCTTAACCAACGGGGACAATGAGCAGTTCTTC.

This clone appeared a few times. The CDR3, as DNA: TGCGCCAGCAGGGGCAGACCAACTGAAGCTTTCTTT. Translating it yields CASRGRPTEAFF. This chain joins TRBV5-1 and TRBJ1-1; no clear D gene. Trimming shortened V by 5 bases and J by 5 bases, and 10 bases separated the two germline ends. The CDR3 loop spans 12 amino acids. Germline CDR1 is SGHRS and CDR2 is YFSETQ.

The gene calls are TRBV4-2 and TRBJ2-1; possibly TRBD2 for D (6 bases). The V and J ends lost 2 bases and 3 bases respectively, with 17 bases between them. CDR1 is LGHNA, CDR2 YNFKEQ, per germline. This CDR3 has 17 residues. CDR3 in DNA: TGTGCCAGCAGCCAAAGGTTGTTCGGGGGAAGCTACAATGAGCAGTTCTTC. Encoded protein: CASSQRLFGGSYNEQFF.

This chain's CDR3 is CSVEVIRQVADTQYF. Here the CDR3 DNA reads TGCAGCGTTGAAGTTATTCGGCAGGTGGCGGATACGCAGTATTTT. The chain joins TRBV29-1 to TRBJ2-3; D remains unclear. This CDR3 is 15 amino acids long. V lost 1 base and J lost 6, with 17 bases in between. The germline V gene encodes CDR1 SQVTM and CDR2 ANQGSEA.

This clone was detected only a few times. This rearrangement joins TRBV29-1 to TRBJ1-2; a weak D match, TRBD1 (6 bases). CDR1 and CDR2 from the germline V gene are SQVTM and ANQGSEA. This CDR3 is 13 amino acids long. Trimming took 7 bases from V and 7 from J, leaving 19 bases between them. For the CDR3, the DNA is TGCAGCGCTCTGGACAGCTTTGAGGGTGGCTACACCTTC. Its translation is CSALDSFEGGYTF.

This clone turned up a few times. The chain uses TRBV21-1 and TRBJ2-7; the listed D gene, TRBD1, was not tested against the DNA. TRBV21-1 is flagged as a pseudogene. The CDR3 sequence is 16 residues long. The CDR3 protein is CASSTGNWTSSYEQYF. As DNA, the CDR3 is TGTGCCAGCAGCACAGGCAACTGGACATCCTCCTACGAGCAGTACTTC.

The chain joins TRBV6-1 to TRBJ2-1; 12 positions agree with TRBD2. With 0 bases clipped from V and 14 bases from J, the junction kept 8 bases outside the gene matches. This CDR3 spans 15 amino acids. Per the germline V gene, CDR1 is MNHNS and CDR2 is SASEGT. The CDR3 DNA reads TGTGCCAGCAGTGAAGCCGGACTAGCGGGACCGTACGAGTTCTTC. Amino acids: CASSEAGLAGPYEFF.

This clone has more than one count but fewer than ten. The V and J genes are TRBV5-1 and TRBJ2-7, with D maybe TRBD1 (8 bases). In germline, CDR1 is SGHRS, CDR2 YFSETQ. The germline V and J ends were trimmed by 6 bases and 0 bases, with 22 bases remaining between them. The CDR3 runs to 17 residues. CDR3 nucleotides: TGCGCCAGCACGGTAAACAGGGGGGGCCCTTACTCCTACGAGCAGTACTTC. Translating it yields CASTVNRGGPYSYEQYF. Variable domain in full (rest from reference TRBV5-1 and TRBJ2-7): KAGVTQTPRYLIKTRGQQVTLSCSPISGHRSVSWYQQTPGQGLQFLFEYFSETQRNKGNFPGRFSGRQFSNSRSEMNVSTLELGDSALYLCASTVNRGGPYSYEQYFGPGTRLTVT.

The chain joins TRBV7-2 to TRBJ1-4, with 8 bases identical to TRBD1. Germline V gene lookup returns CDR1 SGHTA and CDR2 FQGNSA. J was trimmed by 14 bases and V by 5 bases; bases with no gene match: 7. The CDR3 is 12 residues long. CDR3 residues: CASSPTGAALFF. CDR3 sequence (DNA): TGTGCCAGCAGCCCGACAGGGGCAGCGCTGTTTTTT.

This clone was counted only a few times. The rearrangement joins TRBV12-5 to TRBJ2-1; D not resolved. The CDR3 is 12 residues long. CDR1 and CDR2 (germline): LGHNT, FRNRAP. The CDR3 nucleotides read TGTGCCTCCAGGCCCACCTACAATGAGCAGTTCTTC. Protein: CASRPTYNEQFF.

The chain is built from TRBV7-8 and TRBJ1-2; D is perhaps TRBD1 (6 bases). V shed 2 bases and J shed 0 bases, with 16 bases lying between them. Germline V gives CDR1 SGHVS, CDR2 FQNEAQ. CDR3 length equals 17 residues. CDR3 protein: CASSLNPRGQTNYGYTF. CDR3 DNA sequence: TGTGCCAGCAGCTTAAATCCTCGCGGACAGACTAACTATGGCTACACCTTC.

This clone was seen more than once but under ten times. The genes are TRBV7-9 and TRBJ1-2, with 10 bases aligning to TRBD1. The CDR3 has 15 residues. The trim removed 6 bases at V and 4 bases at J, leaving 8 bases unmatched. Germline-derived CDR1 and CDR2 are SEHNR and FQNEAQ (reference sequence). This CDR3 reads CASSTRDRGGYGYTF. CDR3 in DNA: TGTGCCAGCAGTACGCGGGACAGGGGAGGCTATGGCTACACCTTC.

This clone was counted only a few times. This chain links TRBV30 with TRBJ2-2; D might be TRBD1 (6 bases). The germline V and J ends were trimmed by 4 bases and 1 base, with 10 bases remaining between them. Germline loops: CDR1 GTSNPN, CDR2 SVGIG (reference sequence). This CDR3 is built from 14 residues. The DNA for the CDR3 is TGTGCCTGGACCCTGGGACAGAACACCGGGGAGCTGTTTTTT. It encodes CAWTLGQNTGELFF.